The 17 T cell receptor beta chains reported below all come from one sample, sequenced in a study of PD-1 blockade in classical Hodgkin lymphoma (dated by TCRdb to the early 2020s). Receptor libraries were prepared by the immunoSEQ multiplex PCR assay. Held by TCRdb, this immuneACCESS table contains in-frame sequences only and omits some clones. Under half of the omission traces to an unresolved V gene where checked; the cause of the rest is unknown. The sample has 15,000 to 20,000 clones on record, roughly 80% of them singletons. The ten largest clones take up about 13% of the sample. The label giving this sample's time point can be read as: cycle 4 day 1 (C4D1), after five to seven weeks of nivolumab. Every trial patient had relapsed after autologous stem cell transplantation, and cohorts A, B and C differed in prior brentuximab vedotin exposure. Material: peripheral blood mononuclear cells (PBMCs), obtained before the fourth cycle of nivolumab. These receptors were obtained from a human donor with classical Hodgkin lymphoma.

V and J are TRBV7-8 and TRBJ1-2; no definite D call. V was clipped by 2 bases and J by 1 base, with 8 bases between them. This CDR3 spans 14 amino acids. CDR1 is SGHVS, CDR2 FQNEAQ, per germline. CDR3 sequence: CASSLSHSNYGYTF. CDR3 bases: TGTGCCAGCAGCTTATCCCACAGTAACTATGGCTACACCTTC. Variable domain in full (rest from reference TRBV7-8 and TRBJ1-2): GAGVSQSPRYKVAKRGQDVALRCDPISGHVSLFWYQQALGQGPEFLTYFQNEAQLDKSGLPSDRFFAERPEGSVSTLKIQRTQQEDSAVYLCASSLSHSNYGYTFGSGTRLTVV.

The V and J genes are TRBV5-1 and TRBJ2-5; 9 bases are a match to TRBD1. Trimming removed 7 bases from V and 11 bases from J; junction bases left unmatched: 12. In germline, CDR1 is SGHRS, CDR2 YFSETQ. This CDR3 region has 13 residues. The CDR3 nucleotides are TGCGCCAGCGGCAGGGACAGGGTGTCGGAGCAGTACTTC. Translated, it gives CASGRDRVSEQYF.

V is TRBV5-1 and J is TRBJ2-1, with 8 bases that match TRBD2. Germline V gene data show CDR1 as SGHRS and CDR2 as YFSETQ. The CDR3 extends over 14 amino acids. V was pared by 7 bases and J by 8 bases, with 11 bases of the junction left unmatched. The CDR3 loop is CASYLAGLGDEQFF. CDR3 nucleotide sequence: TGCGCCAGCTACTTAGCGGGGCTCGGGGATGAGCAGTTCTTC.

The chain employs TRBV10-3 and TRBJ1-3, with D perhaps TRBD1 (6 bases). Trimming stripped 7 bases from V and 6 bases from J, with 16 bases between. Germline V CDR1 and CDR2: ENHRY, SYGVKD. The CDR3 has 14 amino acids. The CDR3 loop is CAINRAPPENTIYF. CDR3 nucleotides: TGTGCCATCAACAGGGCGCCGCCTGAAAACACCATATATTTT.

The sample holds a few counts of this clone. V usage is TRBV4-2 and J usage is TRBJ1-1; possible D gene TRBD1, 5 bases. Germline V gene lookup returns CDR1 LGHNA and CDR2 YNFKEQ. The CDR3 covers 14 residues. V dropped 0 bases and J dropped 3 bases, with 8 bases sitting between them. The CDR3 sequence is CASSQDQGDTEAFF. The CDR3 coding sequence is TGTGCCAGCAGCCAAGATCAAGGGGACACTGAAGCTTTCTTT.

The chain is built from TRBV4-1 and TRBJ1-2; TRBD1 agrees at 7 bases. Trimming cost V 0 bases and J 0 bases; bases outside gene matches: 7. Germline CDR1 MGHRA, CDR2 YSYEKL. The CDR3 is 17 residues long. CDR3 in amino acids: CASSQEVGQTANYGYTF. The CDR3 DNA follows: TGCGCCAGCAGCCAAGAGGTGGGACAGACAGCTAACTATGGCTACACCTTC.

This chain connects TRBV5-1 to TRBJ2-5, with TRBD1 matching 8 bases. The CDR3 extends over 13 amino acids. V lost 8 bases to trimming and J lost 4 bases; unmatched junction nucleotides: 7. CDR1 and CDR2 (germline): SGHRS, YFSETQ. The CDR3: CASMTGVGETQYF. The CDR3 DNA reads as TGCGCCAGTATGACAGGGGTGGGAGAGACCCAGTACTTC.

The chain links TRBV19 to TRBJ2-2; D not resolved. The CDR3 sequence is 14 residues long. V was trimmed by 3 bases and J by 2 bases, leaving 7 bases between them. Per the germline V gene, CDR1 is LNHDA and CDR2 is SQIVND (reference sequence). The CDR3 DNA sequence: TGTGCCAGTAGTATCCAGGAAAACACCGGGGAGCTGTTTTTT. It specifies CASSIQENTGELFF.

With regard to this clone: The sample holds other DNA sequences that translate to the same CDR3. The chain employs TRBV7-9 and TRBJ2-1; 8 bases line up with TRBD1. Germline CDR1 and CDR2: SEHNR and FQNEAQ (reference sequence). The CDR3 is 15 amino acids. V was pared by 3 bases and J by 6 bases, with 7 bases of the junction left unmatched. The CDR3 DNA reads TGTGCCAGCAGCTTTGGGCAGGGGGCCTCCAATGAGCAGTTCTTC. Protein product: CASSFGQGASNEQFF.

The genes are TRBV2 and TRBJ2-1, with 13 bases aligning to TRBD2. The germline V gene encodes CDR1 SNHLY and CDR2 FYNNEI. The V segment lost 8 bases and the J segment 8 bases; nucleotides outside the gene matches: 6. The CDR3 has 14 amino acids. The CDR3 protein is CASPRTSGGDEQFF. The CDR3 DNA is TGTGCCAGCCCAAGGACTAGCGGGGGAGATGAGCAGTTCTTC.

Only a few counts were recorded for this clone. The chain joins TRBV5-1 to TRBJ2-3, with 9 bases fitting TRBD2. CDR3 size: 16 residues. V dropped 0 bases and J dropped 5; count of bases not matched to a gene: 7. The germline V gene has CDR1 SGHRS and CDR2 YFSETQ. The CDR3 reads CASSLVLAGEVDTQYF. CDR3 in DNA: TGCGCCAGCAGCTTGGTGTTAGCGGGGGAAGTAGATACGCAGTATTTT.

V and J are TRBV6-6 and TRBJ2-5, with 7 bases matching TRBD2. CDR1 and CDR2 from the germline V gene are MNHNY and SVGAGI (reference sequence). V gave up 3 bases and J gave up 2 bases; unmatched junction bases: 9. The CDR3 is 16 residues long. DNA of the CDR3: TGTGCCAGCAGTTATCTGGGGGGGACGGCTCAAGAGACCCAGTACTTC. Its protein product is CASSYLGGTAQETQYF.

This clone was seen a single time. This chain uses TRBV29-1 with TRBJ1-4, with 7 bases that match TRBD1. Germline V gives CDR1 SQVTM, CDR2 ANQGSEA. V shed 4 bases and J 4 bases; nucleotides not matched to a gene: 3. The CDR3 has 13 amino acids. The CDR3, as DNA: TGCAGCGTTGGGGGACAGCATAATGAAAAACTGTTTTTT. Protein: CSVGGQHNEKLFF.

The chain links TRBV5-1 to TRBJ1-1; 7 bases fit TRBD1. The length of the CDR3 is 14 residues. Germline V gives CDR1 SGHRS, CDR2 YFSETQ. V dropped 4 bases and J dropped 1; count of bases not matched to a gene: 4. CDR3: CASSAGTANTEAFF. The CDR3 region has the DNA TGCGCCAGCAGCGCCGGGACAGCGAACACTGAAGCTTTCTTT.

V gene TRBV6-5 combines with J gene TRBJ1-5; 9 bases align to TRBD1. Trimming at V came to 5 bases and at J to 4 bases, leaving 6 bases not matched to a gene. Germline V gives CDR1 MNHEY, CDR2 SVGAGI. The CDR3 is 15 amino acids. This CDR3 is CASSPGQGWNQPQHF. The CDR3 DNA follows: TGTGCCAGCAGTCCTGGACAGGGGTGGAATCAGCCCCAGCATTTT.

The chain employs TRBV18 and TRBJ2-7; D possibly corresponds to TRBD1 (6 bases). The CDR3 spans 13 residues. Per germline, CDR1 KGHSH and CDR2 LQKENI. Trimming shortened V by 1 base and J by 2 bases, and 6 bases separated the two germline ends. CDR3 nucleotides: TGTGCCAGCTCACCACAGGGGGCCTACGAGCAGTACTTC. Protein sequence: CASSPQGAYEQYF.

The V gene is TRBV6-5, the J gene TRBJ1-1, with D perhaps matching TRBD1 (6 bases). Germline CDR1 is MNHEY and CDR2 is SVGAGI. V lost 4 bases and J 0 bases, leaving 12 bases between the germline ends. CDR3 length: 15 amino acids. CDR3 nucleotide sequence: TGTGCCAGCAGTTTATCAGGGGCCATGAACACTGAAGCTTTCTTT. Translated, it gives CASSLSGAMNTEAFF.